This passage covers 20 T cell receptor beta chains from one sample sequenced in a study of blood T cell repertoires in COVID-19. The protocol was immunoSEQ multiplex PCR, while the TCRdb copy is restricted to in-frame clones and leaves out a portion. The sample has a few hundred thousand clones, about 88% seen once. Sequencing input: peripheral blood. The receptors were sampled from an older woman with COVID-19, enrolled during active disease.

This clone has only one observation. This chain connects TRBV6-5 to TRBJ1-2, with 11 bases matching TRBD1. V shed 5 bases and J 5 bases; nucleotides not matched to a gene: 4. The germline V gene encodes CDR1 MNHEY and CDR2 SVGAGI. This CDR3 is 14 amino acids long. In DNA form, the CDR3 reads TGTGCCAGCAGTCCCGGGACAGGGGGTTATGGCTACACCTTC. Protein product: CASSPGTGGYGYTF.

The chain is built from TRBV4-3 and TRBJ2-1; D not resolved. There are 14 residues in the CDR3. The V gene's germline CDR1 is LGHNA and CDR2 YSLEER. Deletions cut 0 bases from V and 13 bases from J, with 16 bases between. CDR3 nucleotides: TGCGCCAGCAGCCAAGATCGAACTCCCTTTGGTCAGTTCTTC. This codes for CASSQDRTPFGQFF.

This clone has a handful of counts. The chain uses TRBV5-1 and TRBJ1-1, with TRBD1 as a possible D gene (6 bases). CDR1 is SGHRS and CDR2 is YFSETQ in the germline V gene. Trimming shortened V by 6 bases and J by 3 bases, and 15 bases separated the two germline ends. The CDR3 spans 14 residues. The chain's CDR3 is CASTTGSYDTEAFF. CDR3 nucleotides: TGCGCCAGCACTACAGGGTCTTATGACACTGAAGCTTTCTTT.

This chain uses TRBV10-2 with TRBJ2-1; D is perhaps TRBD1 (5 bases). V lost 4 bases, J lost 0 bases, and 10 bases lay in between. The CDR3 spans 15 residues. The germline V gene encodes CDR1 WSHSY and CDR2 SAAADI. In DNA form, the CDR3 reads TGCGCCAGCAGTGCCTTCGACAGCTCCTACAATGAGCAGTTCTTC. It yields the protein CASSAFDSSYNEQFF.

The rearrangement uses TRBV2 and TRBJ1-4; 7 positions match TRBD1. Unmatched junction bases numbered 8, after V lost 5 bases and J lost 8 bases. The CDR3 spans 14 residues. The germline CDR1 and CDR2 sequences are SNHLY and FYNNEI. For the CDR3, the DNA is TGTGCCAGCAGTCCGGACAGGCCCTCGGAAAAACTGTTTTTT. Its translation is CASSPDRPSEKLFF.

V is TRBV7-7 and J is TRBJ2-2; 8 bases match TRBD1. Per germline, CDR1 SSHAT and CDR2 FNYEAQ (reference sequence). Trimming cost V 7 bases and J 1 base; bases outside gene matches: 11. The CDR3 contains 17 residues. The CDR3 DNA reads TGTGCCAGCACCGCTACAACCGGGACAGGGAACACCGGGGAGCTGTTTTTT. Its translation is CASTATTGTGNTGELFF.

This clone was counted a single time. The chain couples TRBV2 to TRBJ1-6; 11 nucleotides align to TRBD1. The CDR3 loop spans 15 amino acids. CDR1 SNHLY and CDR2 FYNNEI come from the germline V gene. Trimming removed 6 bases from V and 9 bases from J; junction bases left unmatched: 7. The CDR3 loop reads CASRDRTGGISPLHF. CDR3 bases: TGTGCCAGCAGGGACAGGACAGGGGGCATTTCACCCCTCCACTTT.

The rearrangement links TRBV28 to TRBJ1-1, with a tentative D call TRBD1 (5 bases). Trimming shortened V by 6 bases and J by 5 bases, and 25 bases separated the two germline ends. This CDR3 region has 17 residues. Germline CDR1 MDHEN, CDR2 SYDVKM. This chain's CDR3 is CASSPRGVGGGGTEAFF. Here the CDR3 DNA reads TGTGCCAGCAGCCCCCGAGGGGTCGGGGGAGGTGGTACTGAAGCTTTCTTT.

V is TRBV9 and J is TRBJ2-5; 10 bases match TRBD1. V shed 1 base, J shed 5 bases, and the junction held 5 bases outside the gene matches. The CDR3 consists of 15 residues. CDR1 is SGDLS, CDR2 YYNGEE, per germline. The CDR3 region is CASSVMTGGRETQYF. The CDR3 nucleotides are TGTGCCAGCAGCGTAATGACAGGGGGCAGGGAGACCCAGTACTTC.

This rearrangement joins TRBV6-5 to TRBJ1-6, with TRBD1 matching over 7 bases. Trimming cost V 9 bases and J 9 bases; bases outside gene matches: 11. The CDR3 runs to 14 residues. In germline, CDR1 is MNHEY, CDR2 SVGAGI. The CDR3 DNA reads TGTGCCAGTAAAAACAGGGGAACAAGTTCACCCCTCCACTTT. As protein: CASKNRGTSSPLHF.

The chain carries TRBV6-1 and TRBJ2-7; D perhaps matches TRBD2 (6 bases). Between the trimmed V and J ends, which lost 2 bases and 1 base, there was a span of 6 bases. Per the germline V gene, CDR1 is MNHNS and CDR2 is SASEGT. The CDR3 is 13 amino acids. Here the CDR3 reads CASSERGSYEQYF. The CDR3 DNA follows: TGTGCCAGCAGTGAACGGGGGTCCTACGAGCAGTACTTC.

This chain joins TRBV20-1 and TRBJ1-5, with 10 bases matching TRBD1. Trimming cost V 3 bases and J 2 bases; bases outside gene matches: 13. This CDR3 region has 18 residues. Germline V gives CDR1 DFQATT, CDR2 SNEGSKA (reference sequence). The CDR3 nucleotides are TGCAGTGCTAGTCGAGAGGGGACAGGGGTTCCGGGCAATCAGCCCCAGCATTTT. Its protein is CSASREGTGVPGNQPQHF.

The V and J genes are TRBV3-1 (or the pseudogene TRBV3-2) and TRBJ2-3; D is ambiguous. V was clipped by 4 bases and J by 0 bases, with 14 bases between them. This CDR3 is 16 amino acids long. Germline assignment: CDR1 LGHDT and CDR2 YNNKEL (reference sequence). CDR3 residues: CASSRNRRLSTDTQYF. CDR3 bases: TGTGCCAGCAGCCGTAACAGACGTCTTAGCACAGATACGCAGTATTTT.

The chain links TRBV3-1 (or the pseudogene TRBV3-2) to TRBJ1-2, with D perhaps TRBD1 (6 bases). Between the trimmed V and J ends, which lost 0 bases and 2 bases, there was a span of 13 bases. The CDR3 runs 16 residues. Looked up from germline, CDR1 is LGHDT and CDR2 is YNNKEL (reference sequence). The CDR3 spells CASSQDGGQRNYGYTF. The DNA for the CDR3 is TGTGCCAGCAGCCAAGACGGAGGACAGCGGAACTATGGCTACACCTTC.

The CDR3, as DNA: TGTGCCAGCAGCACACTCGGTTGGGGAGGGCGGTACAATGAGCAGTTCTTC. It yields the protein CASSTLGWGGRYNEQFF. The chain is built from TRBV7-9 and TRBJ2-1, with 7 bases fitting TRBD2. The ends lost 5 bases at V and 4 bases at J; junction bases unmatched: 14. Germline V gene lookup returns CDR1 SEHNR and CDR2 FQNEAQ (reference sequence). The CDR3 spans 17 residues.

The chain combines TRBV5-4 with TRBJ1-4; D unclear. Trimming left V 3 bases short and J 8 bases short, with 17 bases between. CDR3 length: 15 residues. Germline V CDR1 and CDR2: SGHNT, YYREEE (reference sequence). CDR3 residues: CASSSSGSFDEKLFF. The CDR3 DNA is TGTGCCAGCAGCTCAAGCGGTAGTTTTGACGAAAAACTGTTTTTT.

The J gene is TRBJ2-3, the V gene TRBV12-5; 9 nucleotides line up with TRBD1. Looked up from germline, CDR1 is LGHNT and CDR2 is FRNRAP. V trimming: 1 base; J trimming: 1 base; junction bases outside the gene matches: 0. This CDR3 spans 15 amino acids. The DNA of the CDR3 is TGTGCTAGTGGTTTGGGGACAGGGGGCACAGATACGCAGTATTTT. This codes for CASGLGTGGTDTQYF.

This clone has just one count. The chain joins TRBV7-9 to TRBJ2-5; D is unresolved. Trimming left V 5 bases short and J 2 bases short, with 18 bases between. Germline CDR1 and CDR2: SEHNR and FQNEAQ (reference sequence). The CDR3 covers 16 residues. Written as DNA, the CDR3 is TGTGCCAGCAGCCCCTTAGGCTCCGGAGCTCAAGAGACCCAGTACTTC. It yields the protein CASSPLGSGAQETQYF.

The genes are TRBV19 and TRBJ2-7; possible D gene TRBD2, 5 bases. Germline V gene sequence: CDR1 LNHDA, CDR2 SQIVND (reference sequence). Trimming pared 0 bases from V and 8 bases from J, leaving 11 bases between. The CDR3 sequence is 13 residues long. The CDR3 spells CASSIEAGNKQYF. In nucleotides, the CDR3 is TGTGCCAGTAGTATAGAGGCCGGGAACAAGCAGTACTTC.

This chain joins TRBV5-6 and TRBJ2-7; unclear D gene. The germline V and J ends were trimmed by 0 bases and 1 base, with 8 bases remaining between them. The CDR3 covers 14 residues. Germline loops: CDR1 SGHDT, CDR2 YYEEEE. The CDR3 bases are TGTGCCAGCAGCTTGGTTCACAGATCCTACGAGCAGTACTTC. Protein sequence: CASSLVHRSYEQYF.